This is a list of T cell receptor beta chains from one sample in a study of cytomegalovirus exposure and HLA in healthy donors. The table came from immunoSEQ multiplex PCR; TCRdb's copy has only in-frame clones and leaves some out. The profile shows some 180,000 clones, more than 75% of them singletons. Sequenced: PBMCs. These TCRs come from a woman in her twenties or thirties in good health and CMV-seropositive. The CDR3 runs from the conserved cysteine through the conserved F or W. The D gene is left open where the match is weak. Expanded clones get a size class; other rows say once, few or many, or leave the size out.

>TRBJ1-4|TRBV28|.|TRBD1
TGTGCCAGCAGCTCAGGGGGCGCGGCTAATGAAAAACTGTTTTTT
CASSSGGAANEKLFF
>TRBJ1-1|TRBV12-5|few|.
TGTGCTAGTGGTTTGGTTGAAGCGGGGGGAGCTTTCTTT
CASGLVEAGGAFF
>TRBJ2-2|TRBV12-5|.|TRBD2
TGTGCTAGTGGTTTGGTGTACAGGGCGGGGGGCACCGGGGAGCTGTTTTTT
CASGLVYRAGGTGELFF
>TRBJ1-5|TRBV19|few|.
TGTGCCAGTAGTACAGGGCTAGAGCGGCCCCAGCATTTT
CASSTGLERPQHF
>TRBJ1-1|TRBV7-8|.|.
TGTGCCAGCAGCTTCCCTAGGGGGGGGATTCCGGACACTGAAGCTTTCTTT
CASSFPRGGIPDTEAFF
>TRBJ2-5|TRBV9|.|TRBD2
TGTGCCAGCAGCGGTTCTAGCGGGGTCTTCAGCGGAAAGACCCAGTACTTC
CASSGSSGVFSGKTQYF
>TRBJ2-2|TRBV28|.|.
TGTGCCAGCAACCCGGACTCCCGGGGGGGGGAGCTGTTTTTT
CASNPDSRGGELFF
>TRBJ2-3|TRBV29-1|once|TRBD1
TGCAGCGCCCCGGGACAGGGGACAGATACGCAGTATTTT
CSAPGQGTDTQYF
>TRBJ2-7|TRBV7-2|.|TRBD2
TGTGCCAGCAGCTTCGGGAGGAGCTCCTACGAGCAGTACTTC
CASSFGRSSYEQYF
>TRBJ2-3|TRBV4-1|few|TRBD1
TGCGCCAGCAGCCAAGGCCGAATACAGGGGCCGACTAGCACAGATACGCAGTATTTT
CASSQGRIQGPTSTDTQYF
>TRBJ1-2|TRBV7-9|once|TRBD1
TGTGCCAGCAGCTTAGGTGCCAGGGGGAACTATGGCTACACCTTC
CASSLGARGNYGYTF
>TRBJ2-5|TRBV7-2|.|.
TGTGCCAGCAGCTTCTGGGGCGAAGAGACCCAGTACTTC
CASSFWGEETQYF
>TRBJ2-2|TRBV5-4|.|.
TGTGCCAGCAGTCGTAGGTGGAGGCAAGCGAACACCGGGGAGCTGTTTTTT
CASSRRWRQANTGELFF
>TRBJ1-2|TRBV6-5|once|.
TGTGCCAGCAGTGGGGGGGGGACCCTTAATGAGGGCTACACCTTC
CASSGGGTLNEGYTF
>TRBJ1-3|TRBV6-1|.|.
TGTGCCAGCAGTGAAGCAACGAGCGGCTCTGGAAACACCATATATTTT
CASSEATSGSGNTIYF
>TRBJ2-3|TRBV5-1|.|.
TGCGCCAGCAGCTTGGATACCAGGGGAGTGGATACGCAGTATTTT
CASSLDTRGVDTQYF
>TRBJ1-2|TRBV2|.|.
TGTGCCAGCAGTGGCAGGGGCGGCTACACCTTC
CASSGRGGYTF